The 17 T cell receptor beta chains below come from one sample, sequenced in a study of T cells in Graves' hyperthyroidism and ophthalmopathy. RNA transcripts gave rise to amplified TCR beta CDR3 regions. The HTBI set primed first-round TCR CDR3 RT-PCR. TCRdb analysed the multiplex PCR reads with MiXCR anew, one entry per CDR3 protein. The sample has about 300,000 distinct CDR3 sequences, around 20% seen once. What was sequenced was blood. All receptors derive from a man aged 50-60 years with Graves' ophthalmopathy.

This clonotype turned up a few times. The chain is built from TRBV4-2 and TRBJ2-4; D remains unclear. V was clipped by 0 bases and J by 1 base, with 10 bases between them. This CDR3 comprises 16 residues. Germline CDR1 is LGHNA and CDR2 is YNFKEQ. The CDR3 sequence is CASSQDSWAAKNIQYF. CDR3 nucleotides: TGTGCCAGCAGCCAAGATTCTTGGGCGGCCAAAAACATTCAGTACTTC.

This clonotype was found many times. The chain links TRBV5-1 to TRBJ2-6; D is uncertain. This CDR3 region has 15 residues. Germline CDR1 SGHRS, CDR2 YFSETQ. Trimming took off 3 bases at V and 2 bases at J, with 9 bases between the two ends. In nucleotides, the CDR3 is TGCGCCAGCAGCTACCGTACGGCTGGGGCCAACGTCCTGACTTTC. As protein: CASSYRTAGANVLTF.

Many counts were recorded for this clonotype. The rearrangement links TRBV7-3 to TRBJ2-5, with D perhaps given as TRBD1 or TRBD2 (5 bases each). The CDR3 consists of 14 residues. Germline V gives CDR1 SGHTA, CDR2 FQGTGA. V was shortened by 0 bases and J by 5 bases, with 10 bases between the two germline ends. The CDR3 loop is CASSLTGAIETQYF. CDR3 nucleotides: TGTGCCAGCAGCTTAACCGGGGCGATCGAGACCCAGTACTTC. Full variable domain (outside the CDR3, taken from reference TRBV7-3 and TRBJ2-5): GAGVSQTPSNKVTEKGKYVELRCDPISGHTALYWYRQSLGQGPEFLIYFQGTGAADDSGLPNDRFFAVRPEGSVSTLKIQRTERGDSAVYLCASSLTGAIETQYFGPGTRLLVL.

This clonotype was seen a handful of times. The chain uses TRBV5-1 and TRBJ2-7, with 14 bases matching TRBD2. Germline loops: CDR1 SGHRS, CDR2 YFSETQ. The CDR3 consists of 18 residues. Losses at the gene ends were 0 bases for V and 0 bases for J; bases not matched to a gene: 5. Written as DNA, the CDR3 is TGCGCCAGCAGCTTGGGGACTAGCGGGAGGCTGAGCTCCTACGAGCAGTACTTC. It translates to CASSLGTSGRLSSYEQYF.

This chain connects TRBV11-3 to TRBJ2-5, with D maybe TRBD1 (6 bases). The germline V and J ends were trimmed by 0 bases and 5 bases, with 13 bases remaining between them. Germline CDR1 SGHNT, CDR2 YENEEA. This CDR3 has 15 residues. The CDR3 loop is CASSLEGAPGETQYF. In DNA, the CDR3 is TGTGCCAGCAGCTTAGAGGGGGCGCCGGGGGAGACCCAGTACTTC.

The table lists this clonotype with many counts. The V gene is TRBV7-3, the J gene TRBJ2-1; 13 bases are a match to TRBD2. CDR3 size: 19 residues. V lost 6 bases and J lost 0; bases outside the gene matches: 11. CDR1 SGHTA and CDR2 FQGTGA come from the germline V gene. CDR3 in DNA: TGTGCCAGCAGTACTAAACCGGGACTAGCGGGGAGCTCCTACAATGAGCAGTTCTTC. It is translated as CASSTKPGLAGSSYNEQFF.

There are many counts of this clonotype. The rearrangement links TRBV2 to TRBJ2-1; maybe TRBD1 (5 bases). Trimming shortened V by 2 bases and J by 13 bases, and 9 bases separated the two germline ends. This CDR3 region has 11 residues. Germline loops: CDR1 SNHLY, CDR2 FYNNEI. The CDR3 here is CASSEIDSQFF. In DNA, the CDR3 is TGTGCCAGCAGTGAAATAGACAGCCAGTTCTTC.

This clonotype was recorded a few times. V gene TRBV20-1 combines with J gene TRBJ2-7; tentative D call: TRBD2 (6 bases). The germline V gene has CDR1 DFQATT and CDR2 SNEGSKA (reference sequence). This CDR3 has 13 amino acids. The V gene lost 5 bases and the J gene lost 3 bases, with 14 bases spanning the gap. The CDR3 sequence: CSAPTGLLYEQYF. CDR3 DNA: TGCAGTGCTCCAACGGGACTCCTCTACGAGCAGTACTTC.

This clonotype was seen ten or more times. CDR3 DNA: TGTGCCAGCAGCCAAGCGCACACAACTAATGAAAAACTGTTTTTT. It is translated as CASSQAHTTNEKLFF. The chain combines TRBV3-1 with TRBJ1-4; D is uncertain. Germline V gene data show CDR1 as LGHDT and CDR2 as YNNKEL (reference sequence). V lost 1 base, J lost 0 bases, and 6 bases lay in between. The CDR3 contains 15 residues.

The chain has TRBV6-9 and TRBJ1-1; D not resolved. V was clipped by 6 bases and J by 4 bases, with 15 bases between them. CDR3 length equals 14 residues. Germline lookup yields CDR1 MNHGY and CDR2 SVAAGI. In nucleotides, the CDR3 is TGTGCCAGCAGCCTACAGCCAACGGGCACTGAAGCTTTCTTT. Amino acids: CASSLQPTGTEAFF.

This clonotype was seen only a few times. This rearrangement joins TRBV7-8 to TRBJ1-2; D perhaps matches TRBD1 (5 bases). The V end lost 5 bases, the J end lost 1 base, and 14 bases lay between the germline ends. The length of the CDR3 is 15 residues. Germline CDR1 reads SGHVS; CDR2 reads FQNEAQ. The CDR3 DNA reads TGTGCCAGCAGCACCGAGGGGCAGATTAACTATGGCTACACCTTC. It encodes CASSTEGQINYGYTF.

This rearrangement joins TRBV28 to TRBJ1-4; D perhaps matches TRBD1 (5 bases). Trimming took 5 bases from V and 7 from J, leaving 11 bases between them. CDR3 length: 13 amino acids. Germline CDR1 MDHEN, CDR2 SYDVKM. CDR3 residues: CASSGGTSEKLFF. The CDR3 DNA is TGTGCCAGCAGTGGAGGGACGTCTGAAAAACTGTTTTTT.

The CDR3 spells CASSFGTGVSQYF. CDR3 DNA: TGTGCCAGCAGTTTCGGGACAGGGGTGTCGCAGTATTTT. V is TRBV12-3 or TRBV12-4 and J is TRBJ2-3, with TRBD1 matching over 10 bases. CDR3 length: 13 amino acids. V shed 3 bases and J 10 bases; nucleotides not matched to a gene: 4.

CDR3 nucleotides: TGTGCCAGCACCCCCTCGCGGGAAATCTACAATGAGCAGTTCTTC. Translation: CASTPSREIYNEQFF. This chain joins TRBV28 and TRBJ2-1, with D maybe TRBD2 (6 bases). Trimming took 7 bases from V and 3 from J, leaving 16 bases between them. The CDR3 spans 15 residues. Per germline, CDR1 MDHEN and CDR2 SYDVKM.

This clonotype was seen many times. This rearrangement joins TRBV20-1 to TRBJ1-2, with 12 positions matching TRBD1. CDR3 length equals 15 residues. Germline V gives CDR1 DFQATT, CDR2 SNEGSKA (reference sequence). Trimming cost V 6 bases and J 4 bases; bases outside gene matches: 9. CDR3 region: CSAPPGQGAAYGYTF. The CDR3 DNA is TGCAGTGCACCTCCGGGACAGGGGGCGGCCTATGGCTACACCTTC.

This clonotype was seen a handful of times. The chain couples TRBV28 to TRBJ1-6, with D unresolved. V lost 5 bases and J lost 7, with 15 bases in between. From germline, CDR1 is MDHEN and CDR2 SYDVKM. The CDR3 extends over 15 amino acids. The CDR3, as DNA: TGTGCCAGCAGTCCCCCTGGCGGAAGGAATTCACCCCTCCACTTT. This encodes CASSPPGGRNSPLHF.

In this sample, this clonotype turned up a few times. The chain combines TRBV19 with TRBJ2-1; D is uncertain. The CDR3 is made up of 13 amino acids. From germline, CDR1 is LNHDA and CDR2 SQIVND (reference sequence). Deletions cut 3 bases from V and 8 bases from J, with 11 bases between. The CDR3 DNA reads as TGTGCCAGTAGTATGGAGATTCCCGATGAGCAGTTCTTC. It codes for CASSMEIPDEQFF.